These 5 T cell receptor beta chains were sequenced from one sample in a study of shared clonotypes between healthy human individuals. Naive-designated CD8 cells lacked CD45RO, were positively enriched for CCR7, and omitted terminally differentiated effector memory CD45RA+ cells. Measured with immunoSEQ multiplex PCR; TCRdb has only the in-frame clones, and not every one. The sample includes more than 2 million clones, 85% to 95% seen only once; the top ten take 1.5% to 2%. Sequences were obtained from naive CD8+ T cells from PBMCs. These receptors came from a man aged 18 to 29 in good health. Some clones in this sample may be carry-over from other donors' samples.

The V gene is TRBV21-1, the J gene TRBJ2-7. TRBV21-1 counts as a pseudogene. This CDR3 has 11 amino acids. The CDR3 bases are TGTGCCAGCAGCAAAGTAAGCGAGCAGTACTTC. It encodes CASSKVSEQYF.

This clone appeared once. The same CDR3 can be traced to other DNA sequences in this sample. The chain links TRBV27 to TRBJ1-2, with a weak D call TRBD1 (5 bases). Trimming shortened V by 0 bases and J by 5 bases, and 10 bases separated the two germline ends. CDR1 is MNHEY, CDR2 SMNVEV, per germline (reference sequence). The CDR3 extends over 14 amino acids. The CDR3 region is CASSLSVGGYGYTF. The CDR3 DNA reads TGTGCCAGCAGTTTATCTGTCGGGGGATATGGCTACACCTTC.

The chain is built from TRBV4-2 and TRBJ2-2, with D possibly TRBD2 on 6 matching bases. The CDR3 extends over 14 amino acids. V shed 0 bases and J shed 7 bases, with 9 bases lying between them. CDR1 LGHNA and CDR2 YNFKEQ come from the germline V gene. The CDR3 reads CASSQDRGNGELFF. In DNA, the CDR3 is TGTGCCAGCAGCCAAGATCGGGGGAACGGGGAGCTGTTTTTT.

The rearrangement joins TRBV19 to TRBJ2-6; 10 bases align to TRBD1. The CDR3 is made up of 17 amino acids. Germline values: CDR1 LNHDA, CDR2 SQIVND (reference sequence). Germline trimming cut 4 bases from V and 2 bases from J; bases unmatched to any gene: 5. CDR3 DNA sequence: TGTGCCAGTAGTAGACAGGGGGCTGTCGCTGGGGCCAACGTCCTGACTTTC. It specifies CASSRQGAVAGANVLTF.

This clone has only one observation. The J gene is TRBJ2-5, the V gene TRBV7-3; D might be TRBD1 or TRBD2, each matching 5 bases. The end of the DNA is better explained by TRBJ2-7, so the J call may be wrong. The CDR3 is 14 amino acids. From germline, CDR1 is SGHTA and CDR2 FQGTGA. CDR3 bases: TGTGCCAGCAGCTCCGGGACGGGGACCTACGAGCAGTACTTC. It translates to CASSSGTGTYEQYF.